Here is one T cell receptor beta chain with its context. No antigen is known for it. This entry is derived from a study of Ad26.COV2.S vaccination and SARS-CoV-2 variants. Clones were sequenced by immunoSEQ multiplex PCR, and TCRdb holds only the in-frame ones, with some missing. The repertoire holds about 180,000 clones, with around 90% as singletons. Notes on the study in general: Vaccinated and placebo-treated recipients had similar non-spike TCR breadth. After vaccination, substantial breadth of spike-specific CD8+ and CD4+ responses was reported.

The sequence was obtained from a human donor who had recovered from COVID-19. Here the sequenced sample was peripheral blood, taken after recovery from COVID-19.

CDR3 amino acids: CASSFLGLATDTQYF. The CDR3 DNA follows: TGTGCCAGCAGTTTCTTAGGACTAGCGACAGATACGCAGTATTTT. This rearrangement joins TRBV27 to TRBJ2-3; the match to TRBD2 covers 9 bases. V lost 3 bases to trimming and J lost 3 bases; unmatched junction nucleotides: 4. The CDR3 spans 15 residues. CDR1 and CDR2 (germline): MNHEY, SMNVEV (reference sequence).